Listed here are 4 T cell receptor beta chains from one sample, sequenced in a study of cytomegalovirus exposure and HLA in healthy donors. Primers: 60 Vbeta forward and 13 Jbeta reverse. The data were produced by immunoSEQ multiplex PCR, yet TCRdb's version contains in-frame clones alone and is incomplete. The sample contains around 150,000 clones, around 80% of which appear only once. Sequences were obtained from PBMCs. These receptors were collected from a man between 18 and 29 years old in good health and CMV-seronegative.

The rearrangement uses TRBV14 and TRBJ2-3, with D perhaps TRBD2 (6 bases). Looked up from germline, CDR1 is SGHDN and CDR2 is FVKESK. The CDR3 covers 14 residues. Deletions cut 4 bases from V and 3 bases from J, with 11 bases between. CDR3 protein: CASSLLGLTDTQYF. In DNA, the CDR3 is TGTGCCAGCAGCCTCCTGGGACTTACAGATACGCAGTATTTT.

The gene calls are TRBV4-1 and TRBJ2-1; weak D call: TRBD1 (5 bases). Between the trimmed V and J ends, which lost 0 bases and 4 bases, there was a span of 13 bases. This CDR3 has 16 amino acids. CDR1 is MGHRA, CDR2 YSYEKL, per germline. CDR3 region: CASSQDRAGSYNEQFF. The DNA of the CDR3 is TGCGCCAGCAGCCAAGATCGGGCAGGGTCATACAATGAGCAGTTCTTC.

V gene TRBV4-3 combines with J gene TRBJ2-1, with D tentatively TRBD1 (6 bases). V lost 2 bases to trimming and J lost 5 bases, with 13 bases between them. This CDR3 region has 15 residues. Germline V gives CDR1 LGHNA, CDR2 YSLEER. CDR3 residues: CASSQYRAPDNEQFF. In nucleotides, the CDR3 is TGCGCCAGCAGCCAATACAGGGCACCTGACAATGAGCAGTTCTTC.

This clone has just one count. The chain combines TRBV27 with TRBJ1-5, with 7 bases that match TRBD1. The germline V gene has CDR1 MNHEY and CDR2 SMNVEV (reference sequence). The CDR3 is 16 amino acids. V trimming: 6 bases; J trimming: 0 bases; junction bases outside the gene matches: 8. For the CDR3, the DNA is TGTGCCAGCAGACAAGGGACAGCTTATAGCAATCAGCCCCAGCATTTT. This gives the protein CASRQGTAYSNQPQHF.